Listed below are T cell receptor beta chains from one sample, sequenced in a study of blood T cells in healthy people across ages. TCRdb independently ran MiXCR on the 5' RACE reads; one entry per CDR3 protein. The repertoire holds more than 550,000 distinct CDR3 sequences, with 22% as singletons. Sequenced sample: blood. Every receptor here comes from a man in his 70s in good health. Both conserved end residues are part of each CDR3. A D gene is named only where the DNA matches it firmly. Only some rows state a clone size, as once, few, many or a class for expanded clones.

J | V | size | D | DNA | CDR3
TRBJ2-7 | TRBV20-1 | few | TRBD2 | TGCAGTGCTAGGTTAGCTAGCGGGGGGCTCTACGAGCAGTACTTC | CSARLASGGLYEQYF
TRBJ2-1 | TRBV24-1 | NA | TRBD1 | TGTGCCACCAGTGATTTTAAACAGGGGAGCTCCTACAATGAGCAGTTCTTC | CATSDFKQGSSYNEQFF
TRBJ2-6 | TRBV5-1 | NA | NA | TGCGCCAGCAGCTTGGCCTTGAGCTCTGGGGCCAACGTCCTGACTTTC | CASSLALSSGANVLTF
TRBJ1-1 | TRBV20-1 | few | NA | TGCAGTGCTAGGGGCGGGGGATACACTGAAGCTTTCTTT | CSARGGGYTEAFF
TRBJ1-2 | TRBV15 | NA | NA | TGTGCCACCAGCAGAGGGGATCGCCCTTACTATGGCTACACCTTC | CATSRGDRPYYGYTF
TRBJ1-4 | TRBV20-1 | once | NA | TGCAGTGCTATAGAGTTGGGGGGGAATGAAAAACTGTTTTTT | CSAIELGGNEKLFF
TRBJ2-7 | TRBV12-3/TRBV12-4 | NA | NA | TGTGCCAGCAGTTTAGACGGGGGTCCCTACGAGGAGTACTTC | CASSLDGGPYEEYF
TRBJ1-2 | TRBV13 | NA | NA | TGTGCCAGCAGCTTAGGGGGGGCTGTTAAGGATGGCTACACCTTC | CASSLGGAVKDGYTF
TRBJ2-7 | TRBV5-1 | few | NA | TGCGCCAGCAGCCGATCTGGGGGCTCCTACGAGCAGTACTTC | CASSRSGGSYEQYF
TRBJ2-3 | TRBV5-1 | many | TRBD2 | TGCGCCAGCAGCTTGCCTAGCGGTAGCACAGATACGCAGTATTTT | CASSLPSGSTDTQYF
TRBJ2-7 | TRBV3-1 | few | NA | TGTGCCAGCAGTTACCAGGCCTACGAGCAGTACTTC | CASSYQAYEQYF
TRBJ1-5 | TRBV2 | NA | NA | TGTGCCAGTGACCGGGACACCAATCAGCCCCAGCATTTT | CASDRDTNQPQHF